This TCR beta chain is drawn from a study of blood T cell repertoires in COVID-19 (dated by TCRdb to 2020 to 2022). With regard to the full study: The collaborator samples originated in the United States, Italy and Spain and spanned the acute and convalescent phases of COVID-19. The samples were drawn from the first 160 participants of the ongoing ImmuneRACE study and from 1,200 or so subjects provided by 6 global collaborators. A freely available public database, intended as a resource for researchers studying the immune response to SARS-CoV-2, is where the repertoires were released. The prospective study material was composed of cDNA or gDNA derived from T cells, B-cell-depleted T cells, or PBMCs. A de-identified subject ID, COVID-19 status, age in years and sex were almost always included in the sample metadata. Where available, HLA class I and class II types were obtained from metadata supplied by the sample provider rather than from assay-based typing. The dataset comprised deeply sampled blood TCRbeta repertoires from subjects exposed to, actively infected with, or recovered from COVID-19. Results and caveats for the whole study, not just this receptor: Clinical and demographic metadata were provided uncurated, with the amount varying by source and participant.

V gives up 1 base and J gives up 0 bases, and the segment between their germline ends measures 7 bases. The germline V gene gives CDR1 as SGHTA and CDR2 as FQGNSA. Measured from the cysteine to the phenylalanine, the CDR3 is 15 residues long. Just the 45-base CDR3 DNA is kept, in frame starting at base 1. A word on this clone: No cognate antigen has been identified for it. The record has no base qualities; no much larger clone is one base away.

The immunoSEQ Assay, a bias-controlled multiplex PCR, was used to amplify TCRbeta CDR3 regions from genomic DNA. As for how the authors treated the data: The number of nucleated cells in each sample was estimated by amplification of reference gene primers within the assay. To quantify the absolute abundance of each unique TCRbeta CDR3 rearrangement, sequence reads were collapsed and filtered. For each sample, productive Simpson clonality was calculated as the square root of Simpson's diversity index over productive rearrangements. In TCRdb, the immuneACCESS table is reduced to in-frame sequences with V and J assigned. These tables do not hold every clone; where another copy was compared, an unresolved V gene accounts for under half, and the others remain unexplained. That table is the source of V, J and clone size, and D and trimming were worked out from the DNA. In this sample the table shows 250,000 to 350,000 clones, approximately 90% of which occur a single time. Around 13% of the sample rests with the top ten.

Collaborating institutions collected whole blood in K2EDTA tubes following their own protocols. For TCRbeta analysis, collaborators shipped samples in one of three forms: frozen whole blood, isolated PBMCs, or DNA extracted from either of those sample types. The rearrangement combines TRBV7-2 with TRBJ1-3, with the D gene call left open. The source material was peripheral blood. The sequence came from a woman between 55 and 75 years old with acute or convalescent COVID-19. The DNA sequence is given as TGTGCCAGCAGCTTAGGATTGCGCTCTGGAAACACCATATATTTT. Translated, this is CASSLGLRSGNTIYF.